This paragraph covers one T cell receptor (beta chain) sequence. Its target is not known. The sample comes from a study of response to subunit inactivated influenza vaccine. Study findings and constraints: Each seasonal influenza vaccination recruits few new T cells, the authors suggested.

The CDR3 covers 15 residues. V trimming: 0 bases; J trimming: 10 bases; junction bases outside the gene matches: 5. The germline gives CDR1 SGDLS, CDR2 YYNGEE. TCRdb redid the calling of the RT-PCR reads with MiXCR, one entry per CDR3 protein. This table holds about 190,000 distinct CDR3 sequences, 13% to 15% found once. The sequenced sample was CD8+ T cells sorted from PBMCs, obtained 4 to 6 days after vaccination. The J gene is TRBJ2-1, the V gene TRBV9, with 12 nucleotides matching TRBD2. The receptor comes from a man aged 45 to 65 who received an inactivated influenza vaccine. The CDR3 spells CASSVASGRAWEQFF. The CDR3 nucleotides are TGTGCCAGCAGCGTAGCTAGCGGGAGGGCCTGGGAGCAGTTCTTC. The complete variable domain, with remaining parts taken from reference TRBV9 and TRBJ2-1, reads DSGVTQTPKHLITATGQRVTLRCSPRSGDLSVYWYQQSLDQGLQFLIQYYNGEERAKGNILERFSAQQFPDLHSELNLSSLELGDSALYFCASSVASGRAWEQFFGPGTRLTVL.